This is a list of T cell receptor beta chains from one sample in a study of CD8 T cells in ankylosing spondylitis. TCRdb re-analysed the 5' RACE reads in MiXCR, keeping a single row per CDR3 protein. Of under 250,000 distinct CDR3 sequences in the sample, about 10% were seen once. Sequencing input: blood, either unsorted or a sorted T cell fraction (not recorded which). These receptors originate from a male donor with ankylosing spondylitis or in good health (not recorded which). Both conserved end residues are part of each CDR3. Each record gives: clone size, V gene, J gene, CDR3 protein. Clone size is given for some rows only: seen once, a few or many times, or a class if the clone is expanded.

>few|TRBV6-1|TRBJ2-1
CASSPALAGGPGEQFF
>many|TRBV6-5|TRBJ2-2
CASSPGLAEQNTGELFF
>few|TRBV20-1|TRBJ2-5
CSARTTQPVQETQYF
>few|TRBV21-1|TRBJ2-7
CASSKGGPHSYEQYF
>many|TRBV12-3/TRBV12-4|TRBJ2-2
CASPVTDFNTGELFF
>-|TRBV4-1|TRBJ1-1
CASSQGTGWNTEAFF
>-|TRBV7-9|TRBJ1-2
CASAHGTDYGYTF
>many|TRBV2|TRBJ2-7
CASSELTAEQYF
>-|TRBV21-1|TRBJ1-1
CASSKGGRMNTEAFF
>-|TRBV29-1|TRBJ2-5
CSVEDEGRLGGTQYF
>few|TRBV7-2|TRBJ1-1
CASSSRTGGMATEAFF
>-|TRBV2|TRBJ1-5
CASSEQGQPQHF
>many|TRBV7-2|TRBJ1-2
CASSYGPNYGYTF
>-|TRBV2|TRBJ2-3
CASSVLASADTQYF
>few|TRBV12-3/TRBV12-4|TRBJ1-2
CASSPTPPRGYTF
>-|TRBV6-1|TRBJ1-5
CASASSGGAGQPQHF
>many|TRBV5-1|TRBJ1-4
CASSLVPGGNEKLFF
>-|TRBV18|TRBJ2-2
CASSPITVNTGELFF
>many|TRBV12-3/TRBV12-4|TRBJ1-1
CASSFQSNTEAFF
>many|TRBV4-2|TRBJ1-5
CASSQRAGPNQPQHF
>many|TRBV5-1|TRBJ2-3
CASSLPERELTDTQYF
>many|TRBV10-3|TRBJ1-1
CAISESGKVHTEAFF
>many|TRBV19|TRBJ2-3
CASSISGVSTDTQYF
>-|TRBV5-1|TRBJ2-1
CASSGTGTSVLSEQFF
>many|TRBV25-1|TRBJ2-7
CASSDGGRGRYEQYF
>few|TRBV7-8|TRBJ2-7
CASSLNGGGPYEQYF
>many|TRBV21-1|TRBJ2-3
CASSKATGGIADTQYF
>many|TRBV5-1|TRBJ1-1
CASSLEGQGSTEAFF
>few|TRBV7-9|TRBJ2-3
CASSFDLAGAPTDTQYF
>many|TRBV5-1|TRBJ1-1
CASIPPGGTEAFF
>many|TRBV10-3|TRBJ1-1
CAISAPWGGEAFF
>-|TRBV30|TRBJ2-7
CAWSVGTGDEQYF
>many|TRBV6-2/TRBV6-3|TRBJ2-7
CASSSGTAPYEQYF
>-|TRBV11-2|TRBJ1-6
CASSSNTYVGRSSPLHF
>many|TRBV19|TRBJ2-1
CASPNEQFF
>-|TRBV27|TRBJ2-3
CASSIADSFTDTQYF
>many|TRBV7-9|TRBJ2-3
CASSTPSGTGRATQYF
>-|TRBV7-9|TRBJ2-1
CASSPKNLAGGPREQFF
>-|TRBV3-1|TRBJ2-1
CASTSGAYNEQFF
>-|TRBV5-1|TRBJ1-1
CASSITQGAEAFF
>many|TRBV10-3|TRBJ2-3
CASVIGRGGMNTQYF
>many|TRBV9|TRBJ2-1
CASSVGEQGALSEQFF
>many|TRBV11-2|TRBJ2-2
CASSLVTGELFF
>-|TRBV7-2|TRBJ2-3
CASSLQRGTDTQYF
>many|TRBV20-1|TRBJ2-5
CSAGGTGQETQYF
>many|TRBV29-1|TRBJ2-6
CSVQGTGSGANVLTF
>many|TRBV5-1|TRBJ2-4
CASSLDPGQGLQYF
>many|TRBV25-1|TRBJ2-1
CASGLAGMALDEQFF
>many|TRBV30|TRBJ2-5
CAWSTPLGTQYF
>many|TRBV15|TRBJ1-1
CATSRLDYMNTEAFF
>many|TRBV20-1|TRBJ2-1
CSARGLWANNEQFF
>many|TRBV5-1|TRBJ2-7
CASSLLGLAKPYEQYF
>few|TRBV30|TRBJ2-7
CAWRGSGRAYEQYF
>many|TRBV4-1|TRBJ2-3
CASSQEVASGRSYIDTQYF
>-|TRBV5-1|TRBJ2-6
CASSQGAVSGANALTF
>few|TRBV7-9|TRBJ2-2
CASSFRASGTGELFF